This paragraph reports one T cell receptor (beta chain). This specimen comes from a study of T cell repertoires in cytomegalovirus infection. Overall study: CMV infection and matching HLA type were both indicated by public TCR beta signatures.

TCRdb processed the reads anew with MiXCR; each CDR3 protein has one entry. The repertoire has 150,000 to 160,000 distinct CDR3 sequences, around a quarter of them found once; the top ten carry 11%. The germline gives CDR1 SEHNR, CDR2 FQNEAQ (reference sequence). This CDR3 region has 15 residues. With 6 bases clipped from V and 5 bases from J, the junction kept 8 bases outside the gene matches. This clonotype was obtained from a human donor in good health (CMV status not recorded). Some clones in this sample may be carry-over from other donors' samples. The sample consisted of PBMCs. The genes are TRBV7-9 and TRBJ1-4, with TRBD1 matching over 8 bases. The CDR3 sequence is CASSAQGALNEKLFF. DNA for the CDR3: TGTGCCAGCAGTGCTCAGGGGGCCCTAAATGAAAAACTGTTTTTT.